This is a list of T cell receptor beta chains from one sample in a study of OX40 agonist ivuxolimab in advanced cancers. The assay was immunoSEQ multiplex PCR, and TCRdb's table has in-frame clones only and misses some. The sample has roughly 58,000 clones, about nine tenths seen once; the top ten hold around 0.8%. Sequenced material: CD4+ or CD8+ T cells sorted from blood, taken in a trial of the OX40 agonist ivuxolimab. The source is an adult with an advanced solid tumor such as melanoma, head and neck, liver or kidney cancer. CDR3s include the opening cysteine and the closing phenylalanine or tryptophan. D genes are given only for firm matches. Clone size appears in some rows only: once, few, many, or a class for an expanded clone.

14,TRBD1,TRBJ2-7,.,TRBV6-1,TGTGCCAGCACCCCTCGTAGGGGACAGTACGAGCAGTACTTC,CASTPRRGQYEQYF
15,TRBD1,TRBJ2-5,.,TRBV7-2,TGTGCCAGCAGCTCTCTGGGGACAGGGGAAGAGACCCAGTACTTC,CASSSLGTGEETQYF
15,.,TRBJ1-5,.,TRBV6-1,TGTGCCAGCAGTGAATTTGTAGACCGACATCAGCCCCAGCATTTT,CASSEFVDRHQPQHF
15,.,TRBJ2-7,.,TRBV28,TGTGCCAGCAGCAAAGACAGATTTACCTCCTACGAGCAGTACTTC,CASSKDRFTSYEQYF
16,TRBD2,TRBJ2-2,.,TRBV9,TGTGCCAGCAGCGCTTTTAGCGGGAGGCGTACCGGGGAGCTGTTTTTT,CASSAFSGRRTGELFF
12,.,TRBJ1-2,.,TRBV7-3,TGTGCCAGCAGCTTATCAGGGGATGGCTACACCTTC,CASSLSGDGYTF
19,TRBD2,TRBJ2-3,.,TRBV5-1,TGCGCCAGCAGCTTATTTAAGACTAGCGGGATGAGTAGGCCAGATACGCAGTATTTT,CASSLFKTSGMSRPDTQYF
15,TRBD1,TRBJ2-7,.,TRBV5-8,TGTGCCAGCAGCGAAGGGGGACAGGGGTCCTACGAGCAGTACTTC,CASSEGGQGSYEQYF
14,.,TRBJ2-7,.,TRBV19,TGTGCCAGTAGTATTTCTAGCATCTCCTACGAGCAGTACTTC,CASSISSISYEQYF
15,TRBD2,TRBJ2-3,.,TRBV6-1,TGTGCCAGCAGCCGACTAGCGGGAGGTGTAGATACGCAGTATTTT,CASSRLAGGVDTQYF
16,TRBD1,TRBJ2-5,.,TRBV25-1,TGTGCCAGCAGTGAGGCCCGGACAGGGGGCAGAGAGACCCAGTACTTC,CASSEARTGGRETQYF
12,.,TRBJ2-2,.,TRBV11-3,TGTGCCAGCAGCTTAGGCCCCGGGGAGCTGTTTTTT,CASSLGPGELFF
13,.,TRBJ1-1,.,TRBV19,TGTGCCAGTAGTATAGTGGCGGGGACTGAAGCTTTCTTT,CASSIVAGTEAFF
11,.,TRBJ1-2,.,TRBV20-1,TGCAGTGCTAGTGAGGGCTCAGGCTACACCTTC,CSASEGSGYTF
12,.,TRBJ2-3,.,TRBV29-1,TGCAGCGTTCTAGGAAACACAGATACGCAGTATTTT,CSVLGNTDTQYF
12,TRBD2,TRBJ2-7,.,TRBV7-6,TGTGCCAGCAGCTTAGATTTGCGGGAGAAGTACTTC,CASSLDLREKYF
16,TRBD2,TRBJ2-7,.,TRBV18,TGTGCCAGCTCACCACCGATCGGACTAGCGGTTTACGAGCAGTACTTC,CASSPPIGLAVYEQYF
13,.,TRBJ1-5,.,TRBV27,TGTGCCAGCAGTTGGACAGCGGTTCAGCCCCAGCATTTT,CASSWTAVQPQHF
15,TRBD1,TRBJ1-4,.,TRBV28,TGTGCCAGCAAAACAACAGGGGTGCGGACTGAAAAACTGTTTTTT,CASKTTGVRTEKLFF
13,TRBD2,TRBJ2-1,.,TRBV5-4,TGTGCCAGCAGCTTGGGGACTAGCACTGAGCAGTTCTTC,CASSLGTSTEQFF
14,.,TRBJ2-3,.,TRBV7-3,TGTGCCAGCAGCTTAAACAGTCCCCCAGATACGCAGTATTTT,CASSLNSPPDTQYF
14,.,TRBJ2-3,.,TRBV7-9,TGTGCCAGCAGCCGTGCGGCGGCCACAGATACGCAGTATTTT,CASSRAAATDTQYF
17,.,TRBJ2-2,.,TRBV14,TGTGCCAGCAGCTCCTATCCCGACAGGCGGAACACCGGGGAGCTGTTTTTT,CASSSYPDRRNTGELFF
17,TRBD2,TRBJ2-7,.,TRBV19,TGTGCCAGTAGTATAGTCGAGCGGGAGGGCCAGTCGTACGAGCAGTACTTC,CASSIVEREGQSYEQYF
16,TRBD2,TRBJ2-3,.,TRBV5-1,TGCGCCAGCAGCCCGGGACTAGCGGTTTTCACAGATACGCAGTATTTT,CASSPGLAVFTDTQYF
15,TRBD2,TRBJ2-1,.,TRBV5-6,TGTGCCAGCAGCTTATCTAGCGGGTTTGACAATGAGCAGTTCTTC,CASSLSSGFDNEQFF
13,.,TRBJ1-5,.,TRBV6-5,TGTGCCAGCAGTTCAAGGGTGGATCAGCCCCAGCATTTT,CASSSRVDQPQHF
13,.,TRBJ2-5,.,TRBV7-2,TGTGCCAGCAGCCCTCAGGGCGAAGAGACCCAGTACTTC,CASSPQGEETQYF
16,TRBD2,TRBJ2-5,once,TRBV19,TGTGCCAGTAGTATACGACTAGCGGGAGAGCAAGAGACCCAGTACTTC,CASSIRLAGEQETQYF
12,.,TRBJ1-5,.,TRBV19,TGTGCCAGTAGTTATGAGGGAAGGGCCCAGCATTTT,CASSYEGRAQHF
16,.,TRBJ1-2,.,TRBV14,TGTGCCAGCAGCCAGACTCGTCCAGGACTGGTACATGGCTACACCTTC,CASSQTRPGLVHGYTF
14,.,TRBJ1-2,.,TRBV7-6,TGTGCCAGCAGCTCAGAAATACAGGGCTATGGCTACACCTTC,CASSSEIQGYGYTF
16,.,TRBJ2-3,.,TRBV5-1,TGCGCCAGCAGCTCCGGGGATAGCCACAGCACAGATACGCAGTATTTT,CASSSGDSHSTDTQYF
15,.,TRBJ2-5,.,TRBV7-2,TGTGCCAGCAGCTTAGGAGTCAGATACCAAGAGACCCAGTACTTC,CASSLGVRYQETQYF
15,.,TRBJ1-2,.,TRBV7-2,TGTGCCAGCAGCTTAGCTTGGGAGACAGTCTCTGGCTACACCTTC,CASSLAWETVSGYTF
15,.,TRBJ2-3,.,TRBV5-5,TGTGCCAGCAGCTTGGGTGGACTGGGCACAGATACGCAGTATTTT,CASSLGGLGTDTQYF
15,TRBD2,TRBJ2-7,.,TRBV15,TGTGCCACCAGCAGAGGGACTAGCGGAGTCTACGAGCAGTACTTC,CATSRGTSGVYEQYF
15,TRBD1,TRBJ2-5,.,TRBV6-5,TGTGCCAGCAGTTACTCCGGACAGGGCTTAGAGACCCAGTACTTC,CASSYSGQGLETQYF
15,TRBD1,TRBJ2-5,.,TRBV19,TGTGCCAGTCGAACCGGGACAGGACAGTGGGAGACCCAGTACTTC,CASRTGTGQWETQYF
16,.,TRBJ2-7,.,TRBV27,TGTGCCAGCAGTACTATTCAGACCGCGCGCTCTTACGAGCAGTACTTC,CASSTIQTARSYEQYF
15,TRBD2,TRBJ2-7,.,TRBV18,TGTGCCAGCTCATCTCCTAGCGGGAGGGCCTACGAGCAGTACTTC,CASSSPSGRAYEQYF
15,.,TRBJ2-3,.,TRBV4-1,TGCGCCAGCAGCCAAGTTTTACAGGGTGAGGATACGCAGTATTTT,CASSQVLQGEDTQYF
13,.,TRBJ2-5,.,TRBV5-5,TGTGCCAGCAGCTTGGACGGCTTAAGGACCCAGTACTTC,CASSLDGLRTQYF
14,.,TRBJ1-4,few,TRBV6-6,TGTGCCAGCAGCCACGTTTCATCGGGCGAAAAACTGTTTTTT,CASSHVSSGEKLFF
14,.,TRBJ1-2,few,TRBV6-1,TGTGCCAGCGTGTGGCGGGGCACTAACTATGGCTACACCTTC,CASVWRGTNYGYTF
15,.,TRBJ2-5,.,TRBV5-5,TGTGCCAGCAGCTTCACCTCCGGGGCATTGGAGACCCAGTACTTC,CASSFTSGALETQYF
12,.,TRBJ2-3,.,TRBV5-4,TGTGCCAGCAGCTTTAACTTAGATACGCAGTATTTT,CASSFNLDTQYF
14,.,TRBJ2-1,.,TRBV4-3,TGCGCCAGCAGCCAAGACTTTACCTACAATGAGCAGTTCTTC,CASSQDFTYNEQFF
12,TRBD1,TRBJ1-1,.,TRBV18,TGTGCCAGCTCACTTGACAGGGAGGAAGCTTTCTTT,CASSLDREEAFF
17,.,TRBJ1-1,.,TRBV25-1,TGTGCCAGCAGTGAATCAGCGGGCGGGGGCCTGAACACTGAAGCTTTCTTT,CASSESAGGGLNTEAFF
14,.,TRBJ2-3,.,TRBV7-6,TGTGCCAGCAGCCCCTGGAGAGCGGCAGATACGCAGTATTTT,CASSPWRAADTQYF
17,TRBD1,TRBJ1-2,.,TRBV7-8,TGTGCCAGCACCGGGCCGGGACAGGGTCTTACTTTTTATGGCTACACCTTC,CASTGPGQGLTFYGYTF
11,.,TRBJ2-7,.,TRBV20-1,TGCAGTGCTAGCTCCAACTACGAGCAGTACTTC,CSASSNYEQYF
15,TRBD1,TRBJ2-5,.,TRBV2,TGTGCCAGCAGCGTACAGGGGGTAGTCCAAGAGACCCAGTACTTC,CASSVQGVVQETQYF
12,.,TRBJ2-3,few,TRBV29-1,TGCAGCGTTGAAGAGGGGGGAGATACGCAGTATTTT,CSVEEGGDTQYF
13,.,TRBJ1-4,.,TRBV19,TGTGCCAGTAGTATGGCTCTAAGTGAAAAACTGTTTTTT,CASSMALSEKLFF